Listed below are T cell receptor beta chains from one sample, sequenced in a study of blood T cell repertoires in COVID-19. The repertoire was sequenced with immunoSEQ multiplex PCR; TCRdb's copy has only in-frame clones and lacks some. This sample has approximately 150,000 clones, with approximately 87% found just once. Sequencing was carried out using peripheral blood. The receptors originated from a woman aged 45-59 years with active or convalescent COVID-19. The conserved cysteine and the conserved F or W are not part of the CDR3 here. Some rows have no size entry. The others give once, few or many, or a class for an expanded clone.

V gene	clone size	J gene	CDR3 protein
TRBV11-2	-	TRBJ2-7	ASSSRGFQKPSSYEQY
TRBV28	-	TRBJ1-1	ASSSYTGANTEAF
TRBV7-2	-	TRBJ2-3	ASSLSGREDTQY
TRBV27	once	TRBJ2-7	AVSSAGGPYEQY
TRBV14	medium-sized	TRBJ1-2	ASSQDLEAYGYT
TRBV19	-	TRBJ1-3	ASSTLGQSNSGNTIY
TRBV7-6	-	TRBJ2-7	ASSPNVGGFYEQY
TRBV7-9	-	TRBJ1-1	ASSVNVRERTEAF
TRBV19	-	TRBJ2-7	ASSPVGGYEQY
TRBV5-1	few	TRBJ2-3	ASSPQGDRTDTQY
TRBV7-8	-	TRBJ2-4	ASSPQVNKNIQY
TRBV2	-	TRBJ2-1	ASSGGRGNYNEQF
TRBV7-2	-	TRBJ1-2	ASSLGPLNYGYT
TRBV3-1/TRBV3-2	-	TRBJ2-2	ASSQDGTIYTGELF
TRBV6-2/TRBV6-3	-	TRBJ1-1	ASSWKAEYTEAF
TRBV5-1	-	TRBJ2-3	ASSFSGREDTQY
TRBV6-2/TRBV6-3	-	TRBJ2-7	ASSYSRGLGEQY